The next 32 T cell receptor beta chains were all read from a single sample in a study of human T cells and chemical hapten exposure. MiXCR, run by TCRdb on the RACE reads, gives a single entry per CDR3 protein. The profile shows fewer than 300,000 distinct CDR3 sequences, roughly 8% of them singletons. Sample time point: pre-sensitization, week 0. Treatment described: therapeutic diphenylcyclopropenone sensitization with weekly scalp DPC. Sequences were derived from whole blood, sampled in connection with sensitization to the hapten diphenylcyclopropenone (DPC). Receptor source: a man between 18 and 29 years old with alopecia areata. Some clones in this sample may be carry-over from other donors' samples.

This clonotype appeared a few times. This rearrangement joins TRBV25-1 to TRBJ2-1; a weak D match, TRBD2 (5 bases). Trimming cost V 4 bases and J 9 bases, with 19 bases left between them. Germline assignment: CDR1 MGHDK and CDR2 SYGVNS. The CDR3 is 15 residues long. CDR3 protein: CASSAVLAGGSEQFF. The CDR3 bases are TGTGCCAGCAGTGCAGTTCTTGCGGGCGGAAGTGAGCAGTTCTTC.

DNA for the CDR3: TGTGCCAGCAATTATAATTCACCCCTCCACTTT. Its translation: CASNYNSPLHF. The chain couples TRBV6-2 or TRBV6-3 to TRBJ1-6, with unresolved D. The CDR3 is 11 amino acids. CDR1 and CDR2 (germline): MNHEY, SVGEGT. Trimming took off 7 bases at V and 4 bases at J, with 2 bases between the two ends.

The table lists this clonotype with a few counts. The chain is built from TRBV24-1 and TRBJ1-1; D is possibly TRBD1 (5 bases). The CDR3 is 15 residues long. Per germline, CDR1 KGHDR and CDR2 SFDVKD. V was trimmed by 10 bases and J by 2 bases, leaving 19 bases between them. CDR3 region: CATRQGSAGNTEAFF. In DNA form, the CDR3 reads TGTGCCACAAGGCAGGGTTCAGCGGGAAACACTGAAGCTTTCTTT.

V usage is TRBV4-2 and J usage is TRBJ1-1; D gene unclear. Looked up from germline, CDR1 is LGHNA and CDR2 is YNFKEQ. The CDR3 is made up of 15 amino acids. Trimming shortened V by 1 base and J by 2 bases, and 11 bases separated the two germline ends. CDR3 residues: CASSQVLDVNTEAFF. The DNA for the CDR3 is TGTGCCAGCAGCCAAGTTCTCGACGTAAACACTGAAGCTTTCTTT.

CDR3 sequence: CASTRQGGLYEQYV. CDR3 DNA: TGCGCCAGCACCAGACAGGGGGGCCTCTACGAGCAGTACGTC. This chain links TRBV5-1 with TRBJ2-7, with 9 bases lining up with TRBD1. The CDR3 length is 14 residues. V shed 6 bases, J shed 3 bases, and the junction held 7 bases outside the gene matches. CDR1 SGHRS and CDR2 YFSETQ come from the germline V gene.

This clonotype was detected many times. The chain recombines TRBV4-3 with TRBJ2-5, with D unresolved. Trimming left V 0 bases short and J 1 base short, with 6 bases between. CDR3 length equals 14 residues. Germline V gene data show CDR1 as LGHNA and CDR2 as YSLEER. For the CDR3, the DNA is TGCGCCAGCAGCCAAGACAGGCGCCAAGAGACCCAGTACTTC. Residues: CASSQDRRQETQYF.

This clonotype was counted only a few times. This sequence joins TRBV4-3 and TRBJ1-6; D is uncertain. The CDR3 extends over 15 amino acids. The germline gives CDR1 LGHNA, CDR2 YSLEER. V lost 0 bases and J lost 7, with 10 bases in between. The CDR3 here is CASSQEHETNSPLHF. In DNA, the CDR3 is TGCGCCAGCAGCCAAGAGCACGAGACCAATTCACCCCTCCACTTT.

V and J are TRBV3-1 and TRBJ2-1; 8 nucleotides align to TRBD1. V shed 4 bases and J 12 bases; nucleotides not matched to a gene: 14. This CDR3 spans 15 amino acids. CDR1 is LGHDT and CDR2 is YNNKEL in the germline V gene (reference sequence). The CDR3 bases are TGTGCCAGCAGCCTTGGGACTTTTTCCGGGACAGGGCAGTTCTTC. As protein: CASSLGTFSGTGQFF.

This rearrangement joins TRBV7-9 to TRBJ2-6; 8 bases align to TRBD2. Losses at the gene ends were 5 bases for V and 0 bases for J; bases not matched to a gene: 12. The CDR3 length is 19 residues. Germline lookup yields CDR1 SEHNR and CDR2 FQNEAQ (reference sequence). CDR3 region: CASSGSPSGGLSGANVLTF. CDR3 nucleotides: TGTGCCAGCAGCGGGAGCCCCAGCGGGGGCCTCTCTGGGGCCAACGTCCTGACTTTC.

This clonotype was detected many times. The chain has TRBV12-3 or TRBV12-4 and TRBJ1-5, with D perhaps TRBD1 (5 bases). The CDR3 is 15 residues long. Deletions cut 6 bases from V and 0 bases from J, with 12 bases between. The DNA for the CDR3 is TGTGCCAGCAGCGGGGCCCTTTATAGCAATCAGCCCCAGCATTTT. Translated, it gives CASSGALYSNQPQHF.

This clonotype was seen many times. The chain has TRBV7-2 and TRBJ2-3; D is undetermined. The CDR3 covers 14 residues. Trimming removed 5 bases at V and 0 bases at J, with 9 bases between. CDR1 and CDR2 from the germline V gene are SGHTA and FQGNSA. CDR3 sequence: CASSTLTSTDTQYF. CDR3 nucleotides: TGTGCCAGCAGCACCCTGACTAGCACAGATACGCAGTATTTT.

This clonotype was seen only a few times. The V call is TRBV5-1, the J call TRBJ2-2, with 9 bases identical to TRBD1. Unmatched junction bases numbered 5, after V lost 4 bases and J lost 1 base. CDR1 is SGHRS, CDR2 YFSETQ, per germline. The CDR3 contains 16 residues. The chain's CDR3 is CASSPNRGLNTGELFF. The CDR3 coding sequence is TGCGCCAGCAGCCCCAACAGGGGGCTGAACACCGGGGAGCTGTTTTTT.

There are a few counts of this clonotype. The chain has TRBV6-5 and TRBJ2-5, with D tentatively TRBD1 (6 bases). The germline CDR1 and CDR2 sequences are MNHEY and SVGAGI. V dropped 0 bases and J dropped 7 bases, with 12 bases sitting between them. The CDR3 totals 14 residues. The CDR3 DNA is TGTGCCAGCAGTTACTCCGGACAGAAGGGGACCCAGTACTTC. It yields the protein CASSYSGQKGTQYF.

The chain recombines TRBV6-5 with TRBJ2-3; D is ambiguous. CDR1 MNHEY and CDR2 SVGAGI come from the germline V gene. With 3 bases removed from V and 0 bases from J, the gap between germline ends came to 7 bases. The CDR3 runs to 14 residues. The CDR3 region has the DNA TGTGCCAGCAGTTATCGTGACAGCACAGATACGCAGTATTTT. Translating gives CASSYRDSTDTQYF.

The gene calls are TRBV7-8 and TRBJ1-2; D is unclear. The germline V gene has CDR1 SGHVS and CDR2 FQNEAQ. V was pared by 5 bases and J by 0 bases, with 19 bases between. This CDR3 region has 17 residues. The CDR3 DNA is TGTGCCAGCAGCACCTCCGGCTTCACGGTCTCTAACTATGGCTACACCTTC. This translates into CASSTSGFTVSNYGYTF. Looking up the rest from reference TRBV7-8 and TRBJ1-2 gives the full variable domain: GAGVSQSPRYKVAKRGQDVALRCDPISGHVSLFWYQQALGQGPEFLTYFQNEAQLDKSGLPSDRFFAERPEGSVSTLKIQRTQQEDSAVYLCASSTSGFTVSNYGYTFGSGTRLTVV.

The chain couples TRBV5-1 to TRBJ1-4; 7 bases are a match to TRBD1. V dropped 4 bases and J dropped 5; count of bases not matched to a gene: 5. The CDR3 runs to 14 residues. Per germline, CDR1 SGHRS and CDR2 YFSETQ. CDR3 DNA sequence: TGCGCCAGCAGCCAGACAGGGAGGAATGAAAAACTGTTTTTT. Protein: CASSQTGRNEKLFF.

CDR3 residues: CASSLALLAQDTQYF. Here the CDR3 DNA reads TGTGCCAGCAGCTTAGCCTTACTAGCGCAAGATACGCAGTATTTT. The chain uses TRBV7-2 and TRBJ2-3; 7 bases match TRBD2. There are 15 residues in the CDR3. V shed 0 bases, J shed 5 bases, and the junction held 5 bases outside the gene matches. Germline V gene data show CDR1 as SGHTA and CDR2 as FQGNSA.

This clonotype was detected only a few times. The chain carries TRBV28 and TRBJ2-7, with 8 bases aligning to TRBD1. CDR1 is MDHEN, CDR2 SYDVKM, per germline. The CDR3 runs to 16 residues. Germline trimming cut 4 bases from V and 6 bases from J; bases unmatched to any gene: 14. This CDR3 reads CASSSIPGQGNFEQYF. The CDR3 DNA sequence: TGTGCCAGCAGTTCCATCCCCGGACAGGGTAACTTCGAGCAGTACTTC.

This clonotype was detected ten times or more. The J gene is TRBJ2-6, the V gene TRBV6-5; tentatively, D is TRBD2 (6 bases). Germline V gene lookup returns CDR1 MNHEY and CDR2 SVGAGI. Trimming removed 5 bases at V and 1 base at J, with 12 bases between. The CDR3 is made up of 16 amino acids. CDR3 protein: CASSKERGSGANVLTF. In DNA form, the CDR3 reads TGTGCCAGCAGTAAGGAACGGGGGTCTGGGGCCAACGTCCTGACTTTC.

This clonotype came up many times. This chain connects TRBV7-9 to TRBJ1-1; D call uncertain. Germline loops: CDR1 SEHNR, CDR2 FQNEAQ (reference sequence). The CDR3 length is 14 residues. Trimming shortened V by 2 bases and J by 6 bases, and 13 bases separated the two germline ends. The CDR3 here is CASSLNGPWAEAFF. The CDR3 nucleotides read TGTGCCAGCAGCTTAAACGGTCCATGGGCTGAAGCTTTCTTT.

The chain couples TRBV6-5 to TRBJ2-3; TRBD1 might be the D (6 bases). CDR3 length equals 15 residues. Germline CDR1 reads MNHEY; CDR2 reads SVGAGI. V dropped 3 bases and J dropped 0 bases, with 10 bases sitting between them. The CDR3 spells CASSYGDTSTDTQYF. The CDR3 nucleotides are TGTGCCAGCAGTTATGGGGACACCAGCACAGATACGCAGTATTTT.

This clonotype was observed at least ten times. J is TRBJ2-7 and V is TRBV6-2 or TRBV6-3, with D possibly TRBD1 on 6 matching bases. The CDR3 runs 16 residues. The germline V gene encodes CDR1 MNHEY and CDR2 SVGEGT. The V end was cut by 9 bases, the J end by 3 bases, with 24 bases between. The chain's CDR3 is CASRRGMGSLVYEQYV. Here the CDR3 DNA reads TGTGCCAGTCGCAGGGGAATGGGCTCTCTGGTCTACGAGCAGTACGTC.

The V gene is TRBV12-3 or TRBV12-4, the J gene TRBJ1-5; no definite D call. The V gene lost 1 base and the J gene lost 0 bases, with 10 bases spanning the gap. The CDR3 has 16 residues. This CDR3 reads CASSLGQVYSNQPQHF. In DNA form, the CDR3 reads TGTGCCAGCAGTTTAGGCCAGGTCTATAGCAATCAGCCCCAGCATTTT.

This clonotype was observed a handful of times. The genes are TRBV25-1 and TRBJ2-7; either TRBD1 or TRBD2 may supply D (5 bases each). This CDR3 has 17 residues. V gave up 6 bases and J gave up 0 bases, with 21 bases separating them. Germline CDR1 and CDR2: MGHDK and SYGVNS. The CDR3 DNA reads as TGTGCCAGCAGGCGTTCCGGGGCCCCCCTTAGCTCCTACGAGCAGTACGTC. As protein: CASRRSGAPLSSYEQYV.

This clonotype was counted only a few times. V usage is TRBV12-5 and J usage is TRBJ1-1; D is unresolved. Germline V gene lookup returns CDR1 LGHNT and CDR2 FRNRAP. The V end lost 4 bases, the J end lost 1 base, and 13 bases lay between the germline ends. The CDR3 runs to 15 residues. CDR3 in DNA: TGTGCTAGTGGTTCCACCATACAGACGAACACTGAAGCTTTCTTT. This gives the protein CASGSTIQTNTEAFF.

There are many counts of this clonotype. The CDR3 DNA follows: TGTGCCAGCGAGGCCGGCAGGGGAATCGGCTACACCTTC. Protein: CASEAGRGIGYTF. This chain links TRBV3-2 with TRBJ1-2; the table's D call of TRBD1 was not tested on the DNA. TRBV3-2 is a recognized pseudogene. The CDR3 contains 13 residues.

The CDR3 loop reads CASSVLGQPQHF. DNA for the CDR3: TGTGCCAGCAGCGTCCTAGGTCAGCCCCAGCATTTT. The chain uses TRBV25-1 and TRBJ1-5; D gene ambiguous. Germline values: CDR1 MGHDK, CDR2 SYGVNS. The V gene lost 6 bases and the J gene lost 6 bases, with 9 bases spanning the gap. CDR3 length: 12 amino acids.

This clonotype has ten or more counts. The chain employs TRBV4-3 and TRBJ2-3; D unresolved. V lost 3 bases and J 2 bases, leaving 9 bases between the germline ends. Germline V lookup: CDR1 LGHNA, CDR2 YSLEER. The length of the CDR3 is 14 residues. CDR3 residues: CASSHGPTTDTQYF. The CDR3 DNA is TGCGCCAGCAGCCATGGGCCTACCACAGATACGCAGTATTTT.

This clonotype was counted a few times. The CDR3 sequence is CSARQGFGEKLFF. The CDR3 nucleotides read TGCAGTGCTAGACAGGGGTTTGGGGAAAAACTGTTTTTT. The V gene is TRBV20-1, the J gene TRBJ1-4; D may be TRBD1 (6 bases). The length of the CDR3 is 13 residues. Deletions cut 2 bases from V and 8 bases from J, with 12 bases between. Germline CDR1 reads DFQATT; CDR2 reads SNEGSKA (reference sequence).

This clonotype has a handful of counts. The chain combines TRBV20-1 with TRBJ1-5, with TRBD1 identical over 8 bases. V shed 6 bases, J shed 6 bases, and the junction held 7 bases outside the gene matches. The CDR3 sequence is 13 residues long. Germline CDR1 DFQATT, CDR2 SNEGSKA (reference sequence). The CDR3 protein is CSAITGGGQPQHF. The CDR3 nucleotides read TGCAGTGCCATTACAGGGGGAGGTCAGCCCCAGCATTTT.

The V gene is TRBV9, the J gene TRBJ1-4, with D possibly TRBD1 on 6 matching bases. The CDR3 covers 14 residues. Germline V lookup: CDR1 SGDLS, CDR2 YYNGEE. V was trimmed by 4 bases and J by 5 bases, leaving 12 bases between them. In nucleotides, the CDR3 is TGTGCCAGCAGCAGGGGGGCAGAGAATGAAAAACTGTTTTTT. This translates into CASSRGAENEKLFF.

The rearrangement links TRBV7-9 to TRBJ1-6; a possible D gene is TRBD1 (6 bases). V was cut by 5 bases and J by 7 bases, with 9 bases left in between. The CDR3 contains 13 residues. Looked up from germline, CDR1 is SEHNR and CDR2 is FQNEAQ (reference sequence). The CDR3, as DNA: TGTGCCAGCAGCCCCAGGGGCAATTCACCCCTCCACTTT. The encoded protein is CASSPRGNSPLHF.